Reported below is one T cell receptor beta chain. Its specificity is unknown. The data stem from a study of cytomegalovirus exposure and HLA in healthy donors. Study-level information: The study's early data release held tens of millions of unique TCRs from HLA-typed donors. Study results and caveats: Later analysis demonstrated an association between a missense DCLRE1C variant and TCR beta V- and J-gene trimming. In vitro, a few CMV-associated chains proved specific for CMV antigens. The study put some 150 TCR beta chains on its list as cytomegalovirus-associated.

PCR involved 60 Vbeta and 13 Jbeta primers. The repertoire was sequenced with immunoSEQ multiplex PCR; TCRdb's copy has only in-frame clones and lacks some. The sample shows roughly 150,000 clones, under 70% of them seen only once. Germline V gene lookup returns CDR1 MNHNS and CDR2 SASEGT. Trimming cost V 0 bases and J 4 bases, with 12 bases left between them. The CDR3 has 15 amino acids. This TCR was recovered from a man between 25 and 39 years old in good health and CMV-seropositive. The rearrangement uses TRBV6-1 and TRBJ1-2, with D uncertain. Sequencing was carried out using PBMCs. The chain's CDR3 is CASSEAVGLSYGYTF. In DNA, the CDR3 is TGTGCCAGCAGTGAAGCGGTTGGCCTTTCCTATGGCTACACCTTC.